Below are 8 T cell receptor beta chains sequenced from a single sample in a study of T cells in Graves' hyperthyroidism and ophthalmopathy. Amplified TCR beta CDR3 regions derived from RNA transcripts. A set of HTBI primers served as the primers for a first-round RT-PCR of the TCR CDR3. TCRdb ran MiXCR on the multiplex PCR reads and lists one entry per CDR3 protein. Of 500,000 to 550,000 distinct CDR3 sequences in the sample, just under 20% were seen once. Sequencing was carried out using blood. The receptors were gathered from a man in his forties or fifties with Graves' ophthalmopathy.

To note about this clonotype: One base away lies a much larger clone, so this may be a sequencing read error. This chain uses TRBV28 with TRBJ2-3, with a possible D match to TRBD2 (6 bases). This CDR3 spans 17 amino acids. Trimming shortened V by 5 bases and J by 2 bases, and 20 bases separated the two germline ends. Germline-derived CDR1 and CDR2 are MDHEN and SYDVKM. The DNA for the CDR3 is TGTGCCAGCAGTCCCGAGGGAGCGGGCACTTTCACAGATACGCAGTATTTT. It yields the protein CASSPEGAGTFTDTQYF.

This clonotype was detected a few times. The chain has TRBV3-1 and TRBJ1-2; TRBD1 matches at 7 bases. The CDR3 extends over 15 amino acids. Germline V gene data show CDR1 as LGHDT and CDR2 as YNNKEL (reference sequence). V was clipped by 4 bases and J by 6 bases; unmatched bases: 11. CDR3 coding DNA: TGTGCCAGCAGCCCGACCAGACAGGGATTACATGGCTACACCTTC. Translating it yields CASSPTRQGLHGYTF.

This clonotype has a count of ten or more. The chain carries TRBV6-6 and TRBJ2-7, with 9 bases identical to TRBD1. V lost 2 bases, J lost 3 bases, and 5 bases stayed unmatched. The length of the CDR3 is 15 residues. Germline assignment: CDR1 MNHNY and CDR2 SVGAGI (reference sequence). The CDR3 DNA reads TGTGCCAGCAGTTACCGAGGGACAGGGCACTACGAGCAGTACTTC. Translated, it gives CASSYRGTGHYEQYF.

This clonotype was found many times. CDR3 loop: CASSQDLGPSNEQFF. DNA for the CDR3: TGCGCCAGCAGCCAAGATTTAGGGCCCAGTAATGAGCAGTTCTTC. This chain joins TRBV4-3 and TRBJ2-1; the D is unclear. Trimming pared 0 bases from V and 7 bases from J, leaving 13 bases between. This CDR3 has 15 residues. From germline, CDR1 is LGHNA and CDR2 YSLEER.

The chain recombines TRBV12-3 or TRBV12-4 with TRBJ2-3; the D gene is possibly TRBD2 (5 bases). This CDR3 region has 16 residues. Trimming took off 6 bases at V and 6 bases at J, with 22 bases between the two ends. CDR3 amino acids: CASSPRGSARADTQYF. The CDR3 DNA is TGTGCCAGCAGCCCCCGGGGTAGCGCCCGCGCGGATACGCAGTATTTT.

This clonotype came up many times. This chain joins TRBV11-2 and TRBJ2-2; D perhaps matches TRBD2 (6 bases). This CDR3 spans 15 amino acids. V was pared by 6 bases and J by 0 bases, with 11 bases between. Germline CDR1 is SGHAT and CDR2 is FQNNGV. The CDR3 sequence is CASRIRGSNTGELFF. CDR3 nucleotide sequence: TGTGCCAGCAGGATCCGGGGGTCGAACACCGGGGAGCTGTTTTTT.

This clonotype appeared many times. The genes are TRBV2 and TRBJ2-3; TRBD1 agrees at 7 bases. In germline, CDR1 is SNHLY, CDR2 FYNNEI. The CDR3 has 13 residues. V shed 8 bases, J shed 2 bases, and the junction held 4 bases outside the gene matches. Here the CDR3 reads CASGTDNTDTQYF. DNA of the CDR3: TGTGCCAGCGGGACAGACAACACAGATACGCAGTATTTT.

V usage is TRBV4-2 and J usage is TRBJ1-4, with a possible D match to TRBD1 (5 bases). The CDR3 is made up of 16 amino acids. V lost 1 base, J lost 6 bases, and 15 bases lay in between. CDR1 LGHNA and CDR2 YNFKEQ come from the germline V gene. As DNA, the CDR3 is TGTGCCAGCAGCCAAGGAATTGGTGGGGGGGATGAAAAACTGTTTTTT. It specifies CASSQGIGGGDEKLFF.